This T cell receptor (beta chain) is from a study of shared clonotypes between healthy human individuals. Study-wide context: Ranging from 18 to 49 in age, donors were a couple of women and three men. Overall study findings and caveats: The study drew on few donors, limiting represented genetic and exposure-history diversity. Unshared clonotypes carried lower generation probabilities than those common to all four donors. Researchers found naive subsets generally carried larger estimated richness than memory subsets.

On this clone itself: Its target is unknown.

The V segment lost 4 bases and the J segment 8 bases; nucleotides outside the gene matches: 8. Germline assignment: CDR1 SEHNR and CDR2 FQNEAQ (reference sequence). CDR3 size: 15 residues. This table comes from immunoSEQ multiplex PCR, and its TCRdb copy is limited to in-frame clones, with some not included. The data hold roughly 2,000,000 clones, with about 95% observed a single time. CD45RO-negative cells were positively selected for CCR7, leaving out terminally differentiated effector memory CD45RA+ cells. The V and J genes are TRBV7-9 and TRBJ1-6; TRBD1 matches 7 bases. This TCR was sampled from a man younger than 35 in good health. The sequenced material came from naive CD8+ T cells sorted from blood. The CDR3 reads CASSSNQGVHSPLHF. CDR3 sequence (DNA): TGTGCCAGCAGCTCGAACCAGGGGGTGCATTCACCCCTCCACTTT. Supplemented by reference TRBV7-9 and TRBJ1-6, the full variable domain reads DTGVSQNPRHKITKRGQNVTFRCDPISEHNRLYWYRQTLGQGPEFLTYFQNEAQLEKSRLLSDRFSAERPKGSFSTLEIQRTEQGDSAMYLCASSSNQGVHSPLHFGNGTRLTVT.